These 4 T cell receptor beta chains originate from one sample sequenced in a study of cytomegalovirus exposure and HLA in healthy donors. The primer mix had 60 Vbeta and 13 Jbeta primers. Method: immunoSEQ multiplex PCR; TCRdb's copy keeps in-frame clones and lacks some. The table has about 110,000 clones, 60% to 85% seen once. Sequences were obtained from PBMCs. Receptor source: a middle-aged man in good health and CMV-seronegative.

V gene TRBV10-2 combines with J gene TRBJ1-5, with D tentatively TRBD1 (6 bases). V lost 8 bases and J lost 6, with 17 bases in between. Per the germline V gene, CDR1 is WSHSY and CDR2 is SAAADI. The CDR3 runs to 14 residues. The CDR3 loop reads CASGGGQTGQPQHF. The CDR3 region has the DNA TGCGCCAGCGGGGGGGGGCAGACGGGTCAGCCCCAGCATTTT.

The CDR3, as DNA: TGTGCCAGCAGCTTCGCAGCGGATGGCTACACCTTC. This sequence encodes CASSFAADGYTF. The chain employs TRBV7-9 and TRBJ1-2; D not certain. CDR1 and CDR2 from the germline V gene are SEHNR and FQNEAQ (reference sequence). The CDR3 loop spans 12 amino acids. Trimming stripped 3 bases from V and 6 bases from J, with 8 bases between.

The chain joins TRBV7-9 to TRBJ2-4; possible D gene TRBD1, 7 bases. The length of the CDR3 is 13 residues. Trimming left V 2 bases short and J 9 bases short, with 11 bases between. Germline V CDR1 and CDR2: SEHNR, FQNEAQ (reference sequence). CDR3 loop: CASSLNRGGIQYF. The CDR3 region has the DNA TGTGCCAGCAGCTTAAACAGGGGAGGCATTCAGTACTTC.

The J gene is TRBJ1-2, the V gene TRBV6-5; D remains ambiguous. This CDR3 has 13 residues. The V and J ends lost 2 bases and 4 bases respectively, with 8 bases between them. Per the germline V gene, CDR1 is MNHEY and CDR2 is SVGAGI. For the CDR3, the DNA is TGTGCCAGCAGTTACGGGCCCCTCTATGGCTACACCTTC. Its translation: CASSYGPLYGYTF.